The source of this TCR beta chain is a study of immune characterization of retroperitoneal liposarcoma (dated by TCRdb to about 2019). This clonotype has at least ten counts. No cognate antigen has been identified for it. There are no base qualities to consult, and no much larger clone falls within one base. At the junction V is shortened by 7 bases and J by 6 bases; bases outside the gene matches: 8. The CDR3 holds 15 amino acids from the cysteine to the phenylalanine. Only the CDR3 DNA is retained, 45 bases long and in frame from the first base. Library preparation was by PCR. The instrument was a NextSeq 500. The public reads were reprocessed in TCRdb via fastp at Q25 and MiXCR, keeping in-frame beta chains. Rows are combined by CDR3 protein, so each entry shows the most common genes and DNA. This sample is represented by 9,000 to 13,000 distinct CDR3 sequences; under 35% of them were singletons. The ten biggest clones cover around 8% of the sample.

In this chain, TRBV6-7 is recombined with TRBJ2-1, with 11 bases aligning to TRBD1. TRBV6-7 is marked as an open reading frame, function uncertain. Sequencing input: tumor tissue. The receptor was isolated from a male donor with retroperitoneal liposarcoma. The sequence in DNA is TGTGCCAGCATGACTCGGGACAGGGGGGGCAATGAGCAGTTCTTC. This encodes CASMTRDRGGNEQFF.